The 16 T cell receptor beta chains below come from one sample, sequenced in a study of blood T cells in healthy people across ages. Primers used in a second PCR of roughly 6 to 12 cycles were a sample-barcoded 5' primer and a J-beta primer mix. TCRdb re-called the 5' RACE reads through MiXCR, storing one row per CDR3 protein. The sample consists of more than 900,000 distinct CDR3 sequences, about 23% of them appearing once. These data were also filed under a second study, of T cells of mothers and their children.

The specimen was blood. The receptors shown here come from a girl under 10 years old in good health.

The chain recombines TRBV29-1 with TRBJ2-1; 9 nucleotides line up with TRBD2. CDR1 is SQVTM, CDR2 ANQGSEA, per germline. This CDR3 region has 12 residues. J gave up 7 bases and V 3 bases, and 1 base lay outside the gene matches. Here the CDR3 DNA reads TGCAGCGTTGATACTAGCGGGAATGAGCAGTTCTTC. Residues: CSVDTSGNEQFF.

This clonotype was recorded a few times. The gene calls are TRBV13 and TRBJ1-5, with a possible D match to TRBD1 (5 bases). Germline lookup yields CDR1 PRHDT and CDR2 FYEKMQ (reference sequence). The CDR3 is made up of 13 amino acids. Trimming left V 3 bases short and J 9 bases short, with 12 bases between. The CDR3 reads CASSFEGRGPQHF. As DNA, the CDR3 is TGTGCCAGCAGCTTTGAGGGGAGGGGGCCCCAGCATTTT.

This clonotype was picked up a small number of times. V usage is TRBV5-1 and J usage is TRBJ2-5, with TRBD1 identical over 7 bases. Matching the DNA end better, TRBJ2-7 makes the J call doubtful. The CDR3 is made up of 17 amino acids. The germline CDR1 and CDR2 sequences are SGHRS and YFSETQ. The CDR3, as DNA: TGCGCCAGCAGCATACACCCGGGGACAGCTAATTCCTACGAGCAGTACTTC. This sequence encodes CASSIHPGTANSYEQYF.

V usage is TRBV20-1 and J usage is TRBJ1-2; D remains ambiguous. Germline CDR1 and CDR2: DFQATT and SNEGSKA (reference sequence). The CDR3 is 11 residues long. V was shortened by 5 bases and J by 8 bases, with 12 bases between the two germline ends. CDR3 coding DNA: TGCAGTGCTTTGACGGCTATGGGCTACACCTTC. As protein: CSALTAMGYTF.

This rearrangement joins TRBV12-3 or TRBV12-4 to TRBJ2-5, with D possibly being TRBD2 (6 bases). This CDR3 comprises 14 residues. V was trimmed by 5 bases and J by 5 bases, leaving 15 bases between them. CDR3 protein: CASSPSGTLETQYF. CDR3 nucleotides: TGTGCCAGCAGTCCCTCTGGGACTTTGGAGACCCAGTACTTC.

The chain employs TRBV12-3 or TRBV12-4 and TRBJ2-1; 9 bases map to TRBD2. Trimming took 6 bases from V and 3 from J; bases not matched to a gene: 9. The CDR3 covers 16 residues. This CDR3 reads CASSLGASGDYNEQFF. DNA for the CDR3: TGTGCCAGCAGCCTGGGGGCTAGCGGGGACTACAATGAGCAGTTCTTC.

The rearrangement joins TRBV12-3 or TRBV12-4 to TRBJ1-2, with D tentatively TRBD1 (6 bases). This CDR3 spans 17 amino acids. Trimming shortened V by 2 bases and J by 1 base, and 17 bases separated the two germline ends. CDR3 in DNA: TGTGCCAGCAGTTTACGGGCAGGGGCCCTAGTTAACTATGGCTACACCTTC. It yields the protein CASSLRAGALVNYGYTF.

This clonotype was seen a handful of times. The chain links TRBV19 to TRBJ2-1; tentative D call: TRBD2 (6 bases). The CDR3 is 14 amino acids. Trimming pared 4 bases from V and 2 bases from J, leaving 9 bases between. The germline gives CDR1 LNHDA, CDR2 SQIVND (reference sequence). The DNA for the CDR3 is TGTGCCAGTAGTAAGGCGGGAACCTACAATGAGCAGTTCTTC. It encodes CASSKAGTYNEQFF.

This clonotype has only a few counts. The V and J genes are TRBV28 and TRBJ2-5; D is tentatively TRBD1 or TRBD2 (5 bases each). The CDR3 runs to 14 residues. In germline, CDR1 is MDHEN, CDR2 SYDVKM. Deletions cut 3 bases from V and 5 bases from J, with 13 bases between. The CDR3 loop reads CASSFPGTSETQYF. CDR3 DNA sequence: TGTGCCAGCAGTTTCCCCGGGACCTCTGAGACCCAGTACTTC.

This clonotype has only one observation. This chain joins TRBV5-1 and TRBJ2-5; 7 nucleotides agree with TRBD2. Germline CDR1 and CDR2: SGHRS and YFSETQ. This CDR3 spans 15 amino acids. Trimming cost V 4 bases and J 5 bases; bases outside gene matches: 11. The DNA of the CDR3 is TGCGCCAGCAGCATGGGAGGGGATGGGTCGGAGACCCAGTACTTC. This codes for CASSMGGDGSETQYF.

The chain employs TRBV19 and TRBJ2-5; TRBD2 might be the D (7 bases). The tail of the sequence fits TRBJ2-7 better, so the J call may be wrong. Germline-derived CDR1 and CDR2 are LNHDA and SQIVND (reference sequence). The CDR3 sequence is 19 residues long. The CDR3 coding sequence is TGTGCCAGTAGTTTTTCTCGGAGCAGTGGCGGGGGCGGAGGGGGCGAGCAGTACTTC. Protein sequence: CASSFSRSSGGGGGGEQYF.

In this sample, this clonotype turned up a few times. The genes are TRBV6-5 and TRBJ2-7, with D possibly being TRBD2 (5 bases). Trimming shortened V by 1 base and J by 7 bases, and 11 bases separated the two germline ends. Germline CDR1 MNHEY, CDR2 SVGAGI. The CDR3 loop spans 13 amino acids. The CDR3 DNA reads as TGTGCCAGCAGTTACTGGGGTGGAGGAGAGCAGTACTTC. As protein: CASSYWGGGEQYF.

This clonotype was found a few times. The rearrangement uses TRBV4-1 and TRBJ1-1; D is uncertain. V gave up 7 bases and J gave up 1 base, with 10 bases separating them. The CDR3 sequence is 13 residues long. Germline V gene lookup returns CDR1 MGHRA and CDR2 YSYEKL. As DNA, the CDR3 is TGCGCCAGCACGAACTCTGAGAACACTGAAGCTTTCTTT. Translating it yields CASTNSENTEAFF.

The table lists this clonotype with a few counts. The chain has TRBV10-2 and TRBJ1-2, with D perhaps TRBD1 (5 bases). The CDR3 runs to 13 residues. CDR1 is WSHSY, CDR2 SAAADI, per germline. V was trimmed by 4 bases and J by 6 bases, leaving 12 bases between them. CDR3 DNA: TGCGCCAGCAGTGGAATGGGGGAGGATGGCTACACCTTC. It yields the protein CASSGMGEDGYTF.

This clonotype was seen a single time. The rearrangement joins TRBV29-1 to TRBJ2-5; the D gene is possibly TRBD2 (5 bases). The J call is in doubt because the DNA end fits TRBJ2-1 better. The CDR3 runs 9 residues. The germline V gene encodes CDR1 SQVTM and CDR2 ANQGSEA. CDR3 sequence: CSVEGRQFF. CDR3 in DNA: TGCAGCGTTGAGGGGAGGCAGTTCTTC.

This clonotype came up a few times. The chain links TRBV5-1 to TRBJ1-4, with a tentative D call TRBD1 (6 bases). Trimming took 4 bases from V and 0 from J, leaving 16 bases between them. The CDR3 spans 17 residues. Germline CDR1 is SGHRS and CDR2 is YFSETQ. The CDR3 nucleotides are TGCGCCAGCAGCCAATCTCCGGACAGTGCAACTAATGAAAAACTGTTTTTT. This encodes CASSQSPDSATNEKLFF.